This T cell receptor (beta chain) was observed in a study of shared clonotypes between healthy human individuals. Across the whole study: CD8 memory received one plate per donor, CD8 naive two, CD4 memory three and CD4 naive three.

Negatively enriched CD4+ T cells were divided by CD45RA into naive and memory. An assay was performed, and its level was deep. Clones were sequenced by immunoSEQ multiplex PCR, and TCRdb holds only the in-frame ones, with some missing. The table shows around 200,000 clones, with roughly 70% occurring only once. The CDR3 sequence is 14 residues long. Per the germline V gene, CDR1 is SGHDT and CDR2 is YYEEEE. V dropped 0 bases and J dropped 1 base, with 7 bases sitting between them. Source material: memory CD4+ T cells sorted from blood. Subset in this sample: CD45RA-negative fraction. This TCR came from a man aged 30 to 39 in good health. The rearrangement joins TRBV5-6 to TRBJ2-5, with D unclear. CDR3 region: CASSLGTIQETQYF. DNA of the CDR3: TGTGCCAGCAGCTTGGGGACCATCCAAGAGACCCAGTACTTC.